These 22 T cell receptor beta chains came from one sample sequenced in a study of liver allograft versus peripheral blood T cells. Overall study context: A comparison was made between T cell receptor repertoires in transplanted livers and those in recipients' peripheral blood.

TCRdb processed the reads anew with MiXCR; each CDR3 protein has one entry. The table lists 2,700 or so distinct CDR3 sequences, around a sixth of them singletons. These receptors originate from a human patient who had a liver transplant. These T cells may partly come from the graft donor.

This clonotype was recorded once. The chain is built from TRBV6-6 and TRBJ2-1; either TRBD1 or TRBD2 may supply D (5 bases each). There are 14 residues in the CDR3. Germline-derived CDR1 and CDR2 are MNHNY and SVGAGI (reference sequence). Deletions cut 4 bases from V and 2 bases from J, with 9 bases between. The CDR3 is CASSSWDAYNEQFF. The CDR3 DNA reads TGTGCCAGCAGTTCGTGGGACGCCTACAATGAGCAGTTCTTC.

This clonotype qualifies as medium-sized. The chain has TRBV6-1 and TRBJ2-2; 9 bases are shared with TRBD1. Trimming at V came to 0 bases and at J to 5 bases, leaving 1 base not matched to a gene. Germline V CDR1 and CDR2: MNHNS, SASEGT. This CDR3 comprises 15 residues. The CDR3 here is CASSEAGQGTGELFF. CDR3 DNA sequence: TGTGCCAGCAGTGAAGCCGGACAGGGGACCGGGGAGCTGTTTTTT.

Concerning this clonotype: This sequence may be a read error, since a much larger clone differs from it by one base. This chain connects TRBV7-9 to TRBJ1-6; maybe TRBD1 (6 bases). This CDR3 is built from 15 residues. CDR1 is SEHNR, CDR2 FQNEAQ, per germline (reference sequence). CDR3 nucleotides: TGTGCCAGCAAAGCGGACAGACGAAATAATTCATCCCTCCACTTT. Its protein is CASKADRRNNSSLHF.

By sample fraction, this clonotype is medium-sized. The genes are TRBV6-6 and TRBJ2-1, with TRBD2 as a possible D gene (6 bases). The V and J ends lost 1 base and 8 bases respectively, with 15 bases between them. The CDR3 is 15 amino acids. CDR1 is MNHNY and CDR2 is SVGAGI in the germline V gene (reference sequence). CDR3 nucleotides: TGTGCCAGCAGTTACTTGGAGGGAGCCCGGGATGAGCAGTTCTTC. Amino acid sequence: CASSYLEGARDEQFF.

By share, this clonotype counts as medium-sized. The chain joins TRBV27 to TRBJ2-7; 9 bases map to TRBD1. The CDR3 has 14 residues. Germline CDR1 reads MNHEY; CDR2 reads SMNVEV (reference sequence). V was pared by 6 bases and J by 1 base, with 4 bases of the junction left unmatched. This chain's CDR3 is CASSPDRGSYEQYF. The CDR3 bases are TGTGCCAGCAGCCCAGACAGGGGGTCCTACGAGCAGTACTTC.

By proportion, this clonotype is medium-sized. CDR3 sequence (DNA): TGTGCCAGCAGTTTATCGGAGGGGGAAGGCTACACCTTC. Protein sequence: CASSLSEGEGYTF. The V call is TRBV27, the J call TRBJ1-2; D may be TRBD1 (6 bases). The CDR3 covers 13 residues. Looked up from germline, CDR1 is MNHEY and CDR2 is SMNVEV (reference sequence). V gave up 0 bases and J gave up 8 bases, with 10 bases separating them.

In its sample, this clonotype ranks as medium-sized. The chain recombines TRBV7-9 with TRBJ1-2, with 10 nucleotides matching TRBD1. The CDR3 has 15 amino acids. Germline CDR1 and CDR2: SEHNR and FQNEAQ (reference sequence). After removal of 1 base from V and 5 bases from J, the junction contained 4 bases not matched to a gene. CDR3 sequence reads: CASSLETGGMYGYTF. For the CDR3, the DNA is TGTGCCAGCAGCTTAGAGACAGGGGGCATGTATGGCTACACCTTC.

J is TRBJ2-7 and V is TRBV3-1, with 11 bases lining up with TRBD1. The CDR3 has 15 residues. Germline V lookup: CDR1 LGHDT, CDR2 YNNKEL (reference sequence). V lost 4 bases to trimming and J lost 3 bases; unmatched junction nucleotides: 5. This chain's CDR3 is CASSPRDRGYYEQYF. The CDR3 DNA is TGTGCCAGCAGCCCCCGGGACAGGGGGTACTACGAGCAGTACTTC.

V gene TRBV2 combines with J gene TRBJ1-1; maybe TRBD1 (6 bases). This CDR3 spans 12 amino acids. V was trimmed by 4 bases and J by 7 bases, leaving 10 bases between them. Germline CDR1 is SNHLY and CDR2 is FYNNEI. The CDR3, as DNA: TGTGCCAGCAGTGGGGGGCTAGGTGAAGCTTTCTTT. Its protein product is CASSGGLGEAFF.

This chain uses TRBV3-1 with TRBJ1-1; no definite D call. Germline V gives CDR1 LGHDT, CDR2 YNNKEL (reference sequence). The germline V and J ends were trimmed by 4 bases and 0 bases, with 12 bases remaining between them. CDR3 length: 15 amino acids. The CDR3: CASSPRTDMNTEAFF. The CDR3 bases are TGTGCCAGCAGCCCCAGGACTGACATGAACACTGAAGCTTTCTTT.

Regarding this clonotype: A much larger clone is a single base away; this may be a read error. V is TRBV5-6 and J is TRBJ1-2; 11 positions agree with TRBD1. This CDR3 spans 15 amino acids. V trimming: 4 bases; J trimming: 3 bases; junction bases outside the gene matches: 5. Germline V gene sequence: CDR1 SGHDT, CDR2 YYEEEE. CDR3 amino acids: CASSGQGALDYGYTF. CDR3 bases: TGTGCCAGCAGCGGACAGGGGGCGCTCGACTATGGCTACACCTTC. Together with reference TRBV5-6 and TRBJ1-2, the CDR3 gives the full variable domain: DAGVTQSPTHLIKTRGQQVTLRCSPKSGHDTVSWYQQALGQGPQFIFQYYEEEERQRGNFPDRFSGHQFPNYSSELNVNALLLGDSALYLCASSGQGALDYGYTFGSGTRLTVV.

By share, this clonotype ranks as medium-sized (0.01 to 0.1%). The chain is built from TRBV7-2 and TRBJ1-2; a possible D gene is TRBD1 (5 bases). CDR1 SGHTA and CDR2 FQGNSA come from the germline V gene. The V gene lost 3 bases and the J gene lost 4 bases, with 15 bases spanning the gap. There are 15 residues in the CDR3. CDR3 DNA sequence: TGTGCCAGCAGCTTCGACGACAGAGCCCTCTATGGCTACACCTTC. This sequence encodes CASSFDDRALYGYTF.

Relative to its sample, this clonotype is medium-sized. V gene TRBV7-9 combines with J gene TRBJ1-1; TRBD1 is a possible D gene (6 bases). The V end lost 1 base, the J end lost 4 bases, and 13 bases lay between the germline ends. Per germline, CDR1 SEHNR and CDR2 FQNEAQ (reference sequence). The CDR3 covers 15 residues. CDR3 bases: TGTGCCAGCAGCTTAGGTACAGGGACCTCCACTGAAGCTTTCTTT. Its protein product is CASSLGTGTSTEAFF.

Remarks on this clonotype: It may be a read error: a sequence one base away is much more abundant. The chain has TRBV7-2 and TRBJ1-1; D not resolved. The germline V gene has CDR1 SGHTA and CDR2 FQGNSA. This CDR3 is 11 amino acids long. CDR3 nucleotides: TGTGTCAGCAGCTCAGGCTATGAAGCTTTCTTT. Protein product: CVSSSGYEAFF.

In its sample, this clonotype is medium-sized (0.01 to 0.1%). This sequence joins TRBV29-1 and TRBJ1-1; D is unclear. The CDR3 spans 12 residues. Deletions cut 4 bases from V and 7 bases from J, with 13 bases between. Looked up from germline, CDR1 is SQVTM and CDR2 is ANQGSEA. The CDR3 sequence: CSVVLGRYEAFF. CDR3 DNA: TGCAGCGTTGTTCTGGGTAGGTATGAAGCTTTCTTT.

By share, this clonotype ranks as large. This chain joins TRBV27 and TRBJ1-4; 7 bases are a match to TRBD1. This CDR3 comprises 15 residues. The ends lost 6 bases at V and 5 bases at J; junction bases unmatched: 9. The germline V gene has CDR1 MNHEY and CDR2 SMNVEV (reference sequence). CDR3 sequence: CASRRGTGENEKLFF. In DNA, the CDR3 is TGTGCCAGCAGGAGGGGAACAGGGGAGAATGAAAAACTGTTTTTT.

This clonotype is labeled medium-sized. This chain links TRBV5-4 with TRBJ2-1, with a tentative D call TRBD2 (6 bases). There are 19 residues in the CDR3. V was trimmed by 5 bases and J by 1 base, leaving 25 bases between them. Germline CDR1 and CDR2: SGHNT and YYREEE (reference sequence). The CDR3 coding sequence is TGTGCCAGCAGTTACTCCCCGGGGGTCTTCCCCGTGTCCTACAATGAGCAGTTCTTC. Its protein is CASSYSPGVFPVSYNEQFF.

This clonotype is labeled as medium-sized. V and J are TRBV5-4 and TRBJ2-7; 13 bases are a match to TRBD2. The CDR3 is 13 amino acids. Germline CDR1 is SGHNT and CDR2 is YYREEE (reference sequence). The V segment lost 5 bases and the J segment 7 bases; nucleotides outside the gene matches: 3. CDR3 DNA: TGTGCCAGCAGACTAGCGGGGGGGTATGAGCAGTACTTC. It encodes CASRLAGGYEQYF.

By sample fraction, this clonotype is medium-sized. The rearrangement joins TRBV5-6 to TRBJ1-3, with D unclear. CDR3 length equals 14 residues. The V and J ends lost 0 bases and 5 bases respectively, with 9 bases between them. The germline V gene has CDR1 SGHDT and CDR2 YYEEEE. The CDR3 sequence: CASSLAGGRNTIYF. CDR3 bases: TGTGCCAGCAGCTTGGCGGGAGGCCGAAACACCATATATTTT.

In this sample, this clonotype is medium-sized. The J gene is TRBJ2-7, the V gene TRBV20-1; 7 bases fit TRBD1. CDR1 and CDR2 (germline): DFQATT, SNEGSKA (reference sequence). CDR3 size: 14 residues. The ends lost 0 bases at V and 3 bases at J; junction bases unmatched: 5. The chain's CDR3 is CSARDGDRDYEQYF. Here the CDR3 DNA reads TGCAGTGCTAGAGATGGGGACAGAGACTACGAGCAGTACTTC.

Sample share makes this clonotype medium-sized (0.01 to 0.1%). The chain employs TRBV7-9 and TRBJ2-7; D might be TRBD1 (7 bases). V was shortened by 4 bases and J by 0 bases, with 19 bases between the two germline ends. This CDR3 region has 17 residues. Per germline, CDR1 SEHNR and CDR2 FQNEAQ (reference sequence). The CDR3 protein is CASSSPRGTASSYEQYF. In DNA form, the CDR3 reads TGTGCCAGCAGCTCACCCCGGGGGACAGCTAGCTCCTACGAGCAGTACTTC. Full variable domain (rest looked up from reference TRBV7-9 and TRBJ2-7): DTGVSQNPRHKITKRGQNVTFRCDPISEHNRLYWYRQTLGQGPEFLTYFQNEAQLEKSRLLSDRFSAERPKGSFSTLEIQRTEQGDSAMYLCASSSPRGTASSYEQYFGPGTRLTVT.

This clonotype ranks as medium-sized. J is TRBJ1-2 and V is TRBV6-5, with 7 bases fitting TRBD1. This CDR3 is 14 amino acids long. V gave up 6 bases and J gave up 8 bases; unmatched junction bases: 12. Per the germline V gene, CDR1 is MNHEY and CDR2 is SVGAGI. CDR3 bases: TGTGCCAGCAGGGGCCGGAGGGGGCTAGGGGGCTACACCTTC. Residues: CASRGRRGLGGYTF.